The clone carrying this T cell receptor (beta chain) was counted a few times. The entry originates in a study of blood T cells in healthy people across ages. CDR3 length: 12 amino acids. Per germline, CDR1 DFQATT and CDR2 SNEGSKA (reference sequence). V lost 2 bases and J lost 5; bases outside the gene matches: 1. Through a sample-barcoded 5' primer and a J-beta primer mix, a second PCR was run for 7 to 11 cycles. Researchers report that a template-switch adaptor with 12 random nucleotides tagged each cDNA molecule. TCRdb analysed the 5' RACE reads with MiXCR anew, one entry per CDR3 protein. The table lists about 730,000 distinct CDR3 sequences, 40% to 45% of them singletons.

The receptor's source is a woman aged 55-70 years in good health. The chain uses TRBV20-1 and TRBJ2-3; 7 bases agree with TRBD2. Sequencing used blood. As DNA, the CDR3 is TGCAGTGCTAGACTAGCGGTAGATACGCAGTATTTT. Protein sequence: CSARLAVDTQYF.